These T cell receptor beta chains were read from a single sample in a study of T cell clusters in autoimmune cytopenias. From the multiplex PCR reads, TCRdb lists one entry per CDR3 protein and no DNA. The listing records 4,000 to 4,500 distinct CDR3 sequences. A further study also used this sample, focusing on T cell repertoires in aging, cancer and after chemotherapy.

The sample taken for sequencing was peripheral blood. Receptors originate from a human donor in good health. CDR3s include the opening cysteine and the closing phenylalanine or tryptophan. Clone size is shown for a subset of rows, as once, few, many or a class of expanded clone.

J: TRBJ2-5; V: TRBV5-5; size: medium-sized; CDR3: CASSSGNLAGGLETQYF
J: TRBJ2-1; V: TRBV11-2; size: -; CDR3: CASSPHGAGGQNEQFF
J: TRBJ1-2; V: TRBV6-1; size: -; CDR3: CASSYPGQGNGYTF
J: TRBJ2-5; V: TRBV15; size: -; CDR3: CATSRGSGTGFQETQYF
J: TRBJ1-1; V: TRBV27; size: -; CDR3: CASSWTGLVGTEAFF
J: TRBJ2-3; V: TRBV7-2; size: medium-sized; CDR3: CASSLGEYTQYF
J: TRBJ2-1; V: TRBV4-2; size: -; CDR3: CASSVRTGVNEQFF
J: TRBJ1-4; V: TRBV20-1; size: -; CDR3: CSATGLEEKLFF
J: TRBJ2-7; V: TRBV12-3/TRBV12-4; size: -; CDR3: CASAGLAGYSYEQYF
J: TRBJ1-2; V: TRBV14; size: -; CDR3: CASSQLNSEFYGYTF
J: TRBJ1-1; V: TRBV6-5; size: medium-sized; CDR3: CASSFSGAPTEAFF
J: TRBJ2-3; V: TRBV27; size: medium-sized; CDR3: CASSRPAGARTDTQYF
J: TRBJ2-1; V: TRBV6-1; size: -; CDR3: CASSEVPSGGEAYEQFF